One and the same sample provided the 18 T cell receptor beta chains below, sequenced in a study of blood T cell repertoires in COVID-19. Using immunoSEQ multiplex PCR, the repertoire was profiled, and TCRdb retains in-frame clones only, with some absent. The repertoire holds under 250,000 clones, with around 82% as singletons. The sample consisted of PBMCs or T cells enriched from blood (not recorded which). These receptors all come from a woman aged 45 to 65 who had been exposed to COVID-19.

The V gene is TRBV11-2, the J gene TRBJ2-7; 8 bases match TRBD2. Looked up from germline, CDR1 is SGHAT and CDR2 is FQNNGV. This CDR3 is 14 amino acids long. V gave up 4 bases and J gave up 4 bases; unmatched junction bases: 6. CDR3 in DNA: TGTGCCAGCAGCTCGATTAGCGGGGTATACGAGCAGTACTTC. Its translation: CASSSISGVYEQYF.

Here the CDR3 reads CAYRREETQYF. CDR3 sequence (DNA): TGTGCCTACAGGAGAGAAGAGACCCAGTACTTC. The rearrangement joins TRBV30 to TRBJ2-5, with D possibly being TRBD1 (5 bases). The V and J ends lost 7 bases and 3 bases respectively, with 9 bases between them. Per germline, CDR1 GTSNPN and CDR2 SVGIG (reference sequence). The CDR3 runs 11 residues. Full variable domain (outside the CDR3, taken from reference TRBV30 and TRBJ2-5): SQTIHQWPATLVQPVGSPLSLECTVEGTSNPNLYWYRQAAGRGLQLLFYSVGIGQISSEVPQNLSASRPQDRQFILSSKKLLLSDSGFYLCAYRREETQYFGPGTRLLVL.

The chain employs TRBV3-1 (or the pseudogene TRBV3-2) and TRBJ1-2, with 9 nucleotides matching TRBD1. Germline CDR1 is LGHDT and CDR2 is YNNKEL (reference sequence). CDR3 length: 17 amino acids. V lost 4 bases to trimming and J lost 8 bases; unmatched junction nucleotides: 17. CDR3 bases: TGTGCCAGCAGCCTCTTTCCGGGACAGGGAAGGGGGAACGGCTACACCTTC. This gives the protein CASSLFPGQGRGNGYTF.

The CDR3 DNA is TGTGCCACCAGTGAACTGGCCGGGGGGCGCCCAGATACGCAGTATTTT. Its translation: CATSELAGGRPDTQYF. The chain has TRBV24-1 and TRBJ2-3; a weak D match, TRBD2 (7 bases). Trimming pared 4 bases from V and 4 bases from J, leaving 17 bases between. Germline V gene sequence: CDR1 KGHDR, CDR2 SFDVKD. This CDR3 has 16 amino acids.

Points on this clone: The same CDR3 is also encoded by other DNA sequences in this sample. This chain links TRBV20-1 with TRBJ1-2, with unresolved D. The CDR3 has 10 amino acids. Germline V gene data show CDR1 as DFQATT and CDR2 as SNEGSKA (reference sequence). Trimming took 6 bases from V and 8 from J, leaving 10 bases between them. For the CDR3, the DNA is TGCAGTGCATCCCGAGGGGGCTACACCTTC. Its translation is CSASRGGYTF.

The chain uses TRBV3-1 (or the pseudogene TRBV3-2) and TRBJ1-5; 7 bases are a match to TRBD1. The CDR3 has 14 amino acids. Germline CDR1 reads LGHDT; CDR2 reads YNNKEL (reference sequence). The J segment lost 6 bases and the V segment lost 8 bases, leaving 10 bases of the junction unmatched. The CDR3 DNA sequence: TGTGCCAGCGTACTGACAGGGTCCGGTCAGCCCCAGCATTTT. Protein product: CASVLTGSGQPQHF.

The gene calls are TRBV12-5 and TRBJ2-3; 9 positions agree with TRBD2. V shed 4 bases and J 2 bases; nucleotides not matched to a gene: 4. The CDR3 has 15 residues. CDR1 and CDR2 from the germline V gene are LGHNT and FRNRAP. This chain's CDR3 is CASGSGLAYTDTQYF. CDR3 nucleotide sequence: TGTGCTAGTGGTTCGGGACTAGCATACACAGATACGCAGTATTTT.

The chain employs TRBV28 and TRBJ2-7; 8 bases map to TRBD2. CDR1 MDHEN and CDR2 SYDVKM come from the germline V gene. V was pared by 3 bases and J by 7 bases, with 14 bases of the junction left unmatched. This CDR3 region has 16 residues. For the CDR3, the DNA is TGTGCCAGCAGTTTGGGACTAGGCTTTACCAAGGGGGAGCAGTACTTC. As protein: CASSLGLGFTKGEQYF.

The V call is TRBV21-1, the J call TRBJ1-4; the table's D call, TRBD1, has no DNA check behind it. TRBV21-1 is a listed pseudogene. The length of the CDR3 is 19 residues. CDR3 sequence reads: CASSSRPGTGTGTNEKLFF. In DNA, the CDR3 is TGTGCCAGCAGCTCTCGTCCCGGGACAGGGACAGGAACTAATGAAAAACTGTTTTTT.

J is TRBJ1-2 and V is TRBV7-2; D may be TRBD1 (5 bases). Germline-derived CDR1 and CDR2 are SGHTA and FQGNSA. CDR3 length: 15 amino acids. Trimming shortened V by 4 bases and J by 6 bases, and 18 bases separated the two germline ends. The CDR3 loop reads CASSSLGGRVDGYTF. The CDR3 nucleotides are TGTGCCAGCAGCTCATTGGGGGGGAGGGTGGATGGCTACACCTTC.

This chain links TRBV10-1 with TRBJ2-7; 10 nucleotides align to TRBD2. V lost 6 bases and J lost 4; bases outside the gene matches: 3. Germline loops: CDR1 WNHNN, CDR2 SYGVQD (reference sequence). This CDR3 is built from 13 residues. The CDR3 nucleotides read TGCGCCAGCAGGGGACTAGCGCAGTACGAGCAGTACTTC. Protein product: CASRGLAQYEQYF.

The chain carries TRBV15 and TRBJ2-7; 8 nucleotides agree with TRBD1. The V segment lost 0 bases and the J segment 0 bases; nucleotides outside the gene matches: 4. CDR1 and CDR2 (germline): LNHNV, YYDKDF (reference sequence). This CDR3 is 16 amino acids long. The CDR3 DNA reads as TGTGCCACCAGCAGAGAGAGGCAGGGGGCCTCCTACGAGCAGTACTTC. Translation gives CATSRERQGASYEQYF.

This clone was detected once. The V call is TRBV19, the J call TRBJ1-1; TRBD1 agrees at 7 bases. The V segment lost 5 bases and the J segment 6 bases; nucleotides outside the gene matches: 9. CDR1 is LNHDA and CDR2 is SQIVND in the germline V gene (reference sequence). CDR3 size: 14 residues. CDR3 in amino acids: CASSQKGQASEAFF. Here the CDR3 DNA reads TGTGCCAGTAGTCAAAAAGGACAGGCCTCTGAAGCTTTCTTT.

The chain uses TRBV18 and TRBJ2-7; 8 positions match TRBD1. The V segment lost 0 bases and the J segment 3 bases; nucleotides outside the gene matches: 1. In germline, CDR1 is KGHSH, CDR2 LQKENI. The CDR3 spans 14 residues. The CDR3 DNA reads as TGTGCCAGCTCACCACCACAGGGGGGCTACGAGCAGTACTTC. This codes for CASSPPQGGYEQYF.

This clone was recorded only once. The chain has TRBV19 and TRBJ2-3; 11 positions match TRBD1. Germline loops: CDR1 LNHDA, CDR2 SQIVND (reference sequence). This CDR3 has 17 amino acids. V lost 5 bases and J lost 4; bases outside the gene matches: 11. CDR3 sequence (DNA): TGTGCCAGTAGTGCCACCTCCGGGACAGGGGGACCAGATACGCAGTATTTT. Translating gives CASSATSGTGGPDTQYF.

CDR3 in amino acids: CASSRRQGSNQPQHF. Here the CDR3 DNA reads TGTGCCAGTAGCAGAAGACAGGGCAGCAATCAGCCCCAGCATTTT. The gene calls are TRBV19 and TRBJ1-5, with 7 bases that match TRBD1. V gave up 6 bases and J gave up 1 base; unmatched junction bases: 6. CDR1 is LNHDA and CDR2 is SQIVND in the germline V gene (reference sequence). The CDR3 runs to 15 residues. Full variable domain (remainder filled in from reference TRBV19 and TRBJ1-5): DGGITQSPKYLFRKEGQNVTLSCEQNLNHDAMYWYRQDPGQGLRLIYYSQIVNDFQKGDIAEGYSVSREKKESFPLTVTSAQKNPTAFYLCASSRRQGSNQPQHFGDGTRLSIL.

DNA for the CDR3: TGCGCCAGCAGCCACAGTCCAACCACCGGGGAGCTGTTTTTT. Encoded protein: CASSHSPTTGELFF. V usage is TRBV5-1 and J usage is TRBJ2-2; no clear D gene. The CDR3 spans 14 residues. Per germline, CDR1 SGHRS and CDR2 YFSETQ. Trimming cost V 4 bases and J 4 bases, with 11 bases left between them.

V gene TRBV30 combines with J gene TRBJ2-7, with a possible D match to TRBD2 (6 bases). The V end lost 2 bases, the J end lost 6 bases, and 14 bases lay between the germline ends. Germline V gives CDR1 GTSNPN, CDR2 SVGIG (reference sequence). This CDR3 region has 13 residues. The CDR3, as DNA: TGTGCCTGGAGTCAGCGGGTGGGGGGCGAGCAGTACTTC. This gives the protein CAWSQRVGGEQYF.